The 25 T cell receptor beta chains given below trace back to one sample, sequenced in a study of cytomegalovirus exposure and HLA in healthy donors. The PCR employed 60 Vbeta primers together with 13 Jbeta primers. The assay was immunoSEQ multiplex PCR, and TCRdb's table has in-frame clones only and misses some. Here the sample spans roughly 170,000 clones, 75% to 90% being singletons. Input material: PBMCs. The receptor set was obtained from a man aged 25-45 years in good health and CMV-seropositive.

The chain links TRBV14 to TRBJ1-2; maybe TRBD1 (5 bases). Trimming stripped 3 bases from V and 0 bases from J, with 20 bases between. The CDR3 is made up of 18 amino acids. The germline gives CDR1 SGHDN, CDR2 FVKESK. The CDR3 here is CASSQSWGILSANYGYTF. Here the CDR3 DNA reads TGTGCCAGCAGCCAGTCTTGGGGCATCCTTTCAGCTAACTATGGCTACACCTTC.

The chain employs TRBV9 and TRBJ1-1; 7 bases are a match to TRBD1. Looked up from germline, CDR1 is SGDLS and CDR2 is YYNGEE. The CDR3 has 17 amino acids. After removal of 3 bases from V and 3 bases from J, the junction contained 14 bases not matched to a gene. As DNA, the CDR3 is TGTGCCAGCAGCGGATCGACAGGGAGTGGTAGAGACACTGAAGCTTTCTTT. Its translation: CASSGSTGSGRDTEAFF.

This clone occurred a few times. The chain has TRBV7-9 and TRBJ2-3; a possible D gene is TRBD2 (5 bases). CDR3 length equals 13 residues. Germline loops: CDR1 SEHNR, CDR2 FQNEAQ (reference sequence). Trimming shortened V by 5 bases and J by 6 bases, and 12 bases separated the two germline ends. CDR3 in amino acids: CASSLLSGDTQYF. CDR3 sequence (DNA): TGTGCCAGCAGCCTACTCTCGGGGGATACGCAGTATTTT.

V usage is TRBV5-6 and J usage is TRBJ2-7; D is possibly TRBD2 (6 bases). The CDR3 is 16 residues long. The V and J ends lost 4 bases and 0 bases respectively, with 17 bases between them. In germline, CDR1 is SGHDT, CDR2 YYEEEE. DNA for the CDR3: TGTGCCAGCAGCGCCGGACTCCGGGAGAGCTCCTACGAGCAGTACTTC. This gives the protein CASSAGLRESSYEQYF.

This clone showed up just a few times. The CDR3 nucleotides are TGTGCCAGCAGTGAATTTGGCGGGAGGCCCGATACGCAGTATTTT. Translating it yields CASSEFGGRPDTQYF. The J gene is TRBJ2-3, the V gene TRBV2; 8 nucleotides align to TRBD2. The CDR3 sequence is 15 residues long. The germline CDR1 and CDR2 sequences are SNHLY and FYNNEI. Losses at the gene ends were 2 bases for V and 6 bases for J; bases not matched to a gene: 7.

The chain carries TRBV15 and TRBJ1-5; 9 nucleotides line up with TRBD1. Germline V gene data show CDR1 as LNHNV and CDR2 as YYDKDF (reference sequence). The V gene end was trimmed by 5 bases and the J gene end by 3 bases; junction bases not matched to a gene: 5. CDR3 length equals 15 residues. CDR3: CATSWGDRVNQPQHF. The CDR3 nucleotides read TGTGCCACCAGCTGGGGGGACAGGGTCAATCAGCCCCAGCATTTT.

The rearrangement joins TRBV30 to TRBJ1-5, with D tentatively TRBD1 (5 bases). This CDR3 comprises 15 residues. Trimming pared 4 bases from V and 2 bases from J, leaving 15 bases between. CDR1 and CDR2 from the germline V gene are GTSNPN and SVGIG (reference sequence). This CDR3 reads CAWTPPLGRNQPQHF. CDR3 coding DNA: TGTGCCTGGACCCCCCCTTTGGGGCGCAATCAGCCCCAGCATTTT.

The chain couples TRBV7-6 to TRBJ1-1, with no clear D. The CDR3 runs to 14 residues. V was trimmed by 1 base and J by 1 base, leaving 7 bases between them. Per the germline V gene, CDR1 is SGHVS and CDR2 is FNYEAQ. The CDR3 region is CASSLVPGNTEAFF. CDR3 DNA: TGTGCCAGCAGCTTAGTGCCGGGGAACACTGAAGCTTTCTTT.

This clone has just a few counts. J is TRBJ1-1 and V is TRBV2; a weak D match, TRBD1 (6 bases). Germline V gene data show CDR1 as SNHLY and CDR2 as FYNNEI. Trimming removed 6 bases from V and 2 bases from J, with 7 bases in between. The CDR3 runs 12 residues. CDR3 DNA: TGTGCCAGCAGAGGGGGAAACACTGAAGCTTTCTTT. Translating gives CASRGGNTEAFF.

This chain links TRBV14 with TRBJ1-1; D unresolved. Germline V gives CDR1 SGHDN, CDR2 FVKESK. The CDR3 is 18 amino acids. The ends were cut back, 5 bases at V and 1 base at J, with 23 bases in the middle. The chain's CDR3 is CASSSLIPLTSRNTEAFF. CDR3 DNA sequence: TGTGCCAGCAGCTCATTAATCCCCTTGACATCTCGGAACACTGAAGCTTTCTTT.

CDR3 coding DNA: TGTGCCAGCAATGAGGCTAGCGGGGACACAGATACGCAGTATTTT. Translation: CASNEASGDTDTQYF. V is TRBV6-4 and J is TRBJ2-3; TRBD2 aligns across 9 bases. The CDR3 loop spans 15 amino acids. J lost 2 bases, V lost 7 bases, and 7 bases had no gene match. The germline V gene encodes CDR1 MRHNA and CDR2 SNTAGT.

V usage is TRBV11-3 and J usage is TRBJ2-5; 16 nucleotides align to TRBD2. The trim removed 3 bases at V and 5 bases at J, leaving 12 bases unmatched. The CDR3 consists of 19 residues. Germline V CDR1 and CDR2: SGHNT, YENEEA. In nucleotides, the CDR3 is TGTGCCAGCAGCTTCACGGGACTAGCGGGGGGGCCGAAAGGGGAGACCCAGTACTTC. This encodes CASSFTGLAGGPKGETQYF.

The genes are TRBV4-2 and TRBJ2-7; 14 positions agree with TRBD2. The germline V gene has CDR1 LGHNA and CDR2 YNFKEQ. The trim removed 4 bases at V and 4 bases at J, leaving 3 bases unmatched. This CDR3 is built from 15 residues. Here the CDR3 reads CASSPGLAGAYEQYF. In nucleotides, the CDR3 is TGTGCCAGCAGCCCGGGACTAGCGGGAGCGTACGAGCAGTACTTC.

The chain is built from TRBV4-3 and TRBJ1-1; 8 bases map to TRBD1. J gave up 3 bases and V 5 bases, and 2 bases lay outside the gene matches. This CDR3 spans 13 amino acids. CDR1 is LGHNA and CDR2 is YSLEER in the germline V gene. CDR3 region: CASSLQGDTEAFF. The CDR3 coding sequence is TGCGCCAGCAGCTTACAGGGGGACACTGAAGCTTTCTTT.

The chain is built from TRBV10-3 and TRBJ1-1; TRBD1 is a possible D gene (6 bases). Trimming cost V 11 bases and J 3 bases, with 16 bases left between them. Looked up from germline, CDR1 is ENHRY and CDR2 is SYGVKD. The CDR3 runs to 13 residues. In nucleotides, the CDR3 is TGTGCCTTACAGGGAAAGGAGGACACTGAAGCTTTCTTT. It is translated as CALQGKEDTEAFF.

The CDR3 bases are TGCAGCGTTCTTGTGTCTGGGCCCGGGGAGCTGTTTTTT. It specifies CSVLVSGPGELFF. This rearrangement joins TRBV29-1 to TRBJ2-2; D uncertain. With 5 bases removed from V and 6 bases from J, the gap between germline ends came to 13 bases. The CDR3 is made up of 13 amino acids. In germline, CDR1 is SQVTM, CDR2 ANQGSEA.

CDR3 region: CASSELAGLYNEQFF. CDR3 DNA: TGTGCCAGTTCCGAACTAGCGGGATTGTACAATGAGCAGTTCTTC. The chain combines TRBV19 with TRBJ2-1; 10 bases map to TRBD2. V shed 8 bases and J 4 bases; nucleotides not matched to a gene: 8. The CDR3 is 15 amino acids. Germline CDR1 LNHDA, CDR2 SQIVND (reference sequence).

V usage is TRBV9 and J usage is TRBJ1-1; TRBD1 might be the D (5 bases). This CDR3 spans 15 amino acids. In germline, CDR1 is SGDLS, CDR2 YYNGEE. Trimming removed 0 bases at V and 4 bases at J, with 13 bases between. The CDR3 loop reads CASSVVVRVSTEAFF. In DNA, the CDR3 is TGTGCCAGCAGCGTAGTCGTCAGGGTAAGCACTGAAGCTTTCTTT.

The genes are TRBV11-3 and TRBJ2-7, with TRBD1 as a possible D gene (7 bases). The CDR3 contains 16 residues. V was trimmed by 0 bases and J by 1 base, leaving 13 bases between them. Germline V lookup: CDR1 SGHNT, CDR2 YENEEA. CDR3 DNA: TGTGCCAGCAGCTTAGATGGGGGGACAGCATCCTACGAGCAGTACTTC. Residues: CASSLDGGTASYEQYF. The full variable domain, its missing parts supplied by reference TRBV11-3 and TRBJ2-7, is EAGVVQSPRYKIIEKKQPVAFWCNPISGHNTLYWYLQNLGQGPELLIRYENEEAVDDSQLPKDRFSAERLKGVDSTLKIQPAELGDSAVYLCASSLDGGTASYEQYFGPGTRLTVT.

The chain joins TRBV11-3 to TRBJ2-5; the match to TRBD1 covers 7 bases. The CDR3 has 15 residues. Germline V lookup: CDR1 SGHNT, CDR2 YENEEA. The J segment lost 5 bases and the V segment lost 5 bases, leaving 11 bases of the junction unmatched. The CDR3 is CASSRQVTGTETQYF. CDR3 nucleotide sequence: TGTGCCAGCAGCCGCCAGGTGACAGGGACGGAGACCCAGTACTTC.

Only one count was recorded for this clone. The chain combines TRBV4-1 with TRBJ1-1; 9 bases line up with TRBD1. In germline, CDR1 is MGHRA, CDR2 YSYEKL. The CDR3 contains 14 residues. J was trimmed by 11 bases and V by 1 base; bases with no gene match: 8. Written as DNA, the CDR3 is TGCGCCAGCAGCCAAGTAACAACAGGGGGCAGCGCTTTCTTT. This gives the protein CASSQVTTGGSAFF.

With respect to this clone: The germline gene is not matched at one end of the junction; a read error may be the cause. The chain carries TRBV4-1 and TRBJ2-5; possible D gene TRBD1, 6 bases. The germline V gene has CDR1 MGHRA and CDR2 YSYEKL. This CDR3 comprises 17 residues. The CDR3 region is CASSQDASVGGQETRYF. Written as DNA, the CDR3 is TGCGCCAGCAGCCAAGACGCTTCCGTTGGGGGCCAAGAGACCCGGTACTTC.

The chain carries TRBV4-2 and TRBJ1-2, with a tentative D call TRBD1 (5 bases). The CDR3 is made up of 14 amino acids. In germline, CDR1 is LGHNA, CDR2 YNFKEQ. The V end was cut by 3 bases, the J end by 0 bases, with 8 bases between. The CDR3 bases are TGTGCCAGCAGCCACGGGACTGCTAACTATGGCTACACCTTC. It is translated as CASSHGTANYGYTF.

As regards this clone: Other DNA sequences in the same sample also yield this CDR3. The chain combines TRBV18 with TRBJ2-7; 11 bases are shared with TRBD1. The length of the CDR3 is 14 residues. CDR1 and CDR2 (germline): KGHSH, LQKENI. With 3 bases clipped from V and 4 bases from J, the junction kept 2 bases outside the gene matches. The CDR3 DNA follows: TGTGCCAGCTCACCCGGACAGGGGGCTTACGAGCAGTACTTC. This codes for CASSPGQGAYEQYF.

The sample holds one count of this clone. This chain joins TRBV6-1 and TRBJ1-2; 8 bases align to TRBD1. CDR1 and CDR2 from the germline V gene are MNHNS and SASEGT. The CDR3 covers 17 residues. The junction had 11 bases not matched to a gene; V was cut back by 0 bases and J by 5 bases. The CDR3 here is CASSEAPLIRTGYGYTF. CDR3 in DNA: TGTGCCAGCAGTGAAGCGCCCTTAATTCGGACAGGGTATGGCTACACCTTC.